These 5 T cell receptor beta chains were all obtained from the same sample, sequenced in a study of blood T cell repertoires in COVID-19 (TCRdb year 2020). The library was obtained by the immunoSEQ multiplex PCR assay. TCRdb's version of the immuneACCESS table is confined to in-frame rearrangements and falls short of the full clone set. An unresolved V gene accounts for under half of the shortfall where checked; the remainder is of unknown origin. The sample contains just over 300,000 clones, 85% to 90% of them found a single time. Clones ranked in the top ten supply 1.5% to 2% of the sample. Material for sequencing was peripheral blood. The receptors derive from a woman in her 30s with COVID-19, enrolled during active disease.

The rearrangement links TRBV5-1 to TRBJ2-5; 11 bases match TRBD2. The CDR3 contains 16 residues. Germline CDR1 is SGHRS and CDR2 is YFSETQ. V gave up 2 bases and J gave up 4 bases; unmatched junction bases: 7. Here the CDR3 reads CASSLGTSGNRETQYF. The DNA of the CDR3 is TGCGCCAGCAGCTTAGGGACTAGCGGAAACAGAGAGACCCAGTACTTC.

The V call is TRBV7-9, the J call TRBJ2-3, with TRBD2 matching over 10 bases. The CDR3 is made up of 15 amino acids. Germline values: CDR1 SEHNR, CDR2 FQNEAQ (reference sequence). J lost 3 bases, V lost 5 bases, and 5 bases had no gene match. The CDR3 is CASSRSGLATDTQYF. CDR3 DNA sequence: TGTGCCAGCAGCCGATCGGGACTAGCGACAGATACGCAGTATTTT.

The chain uses TRBV4-1 and TRBJ2-1; 7 bases line up with TRBD1. J lost 7 bases, V lost 3 bases, and 9 bases had no gene match. The CDR3 covers 15 residues. Germline values: CDR1 MGHRA, CDR2 YSYEKL. The CDR3 spells CASSHTTGLVNEQFF. The CDR3 DNA sequence: TGCGCCAGCAGCCACACGACAGGGTTGGTAAATGAGCAGTTCTTC.

V and J are TRBV7-2 and TRBJ2-1, with D maybe TRBD1 (6 bases). CDR1 SGHTA and CDR2 FQGNSA come from the germline V gene. Trimming took off 3 bases at V and 1 base at J, with 13 bases between the two ends. The CDR3 is 16 amino acids. The CDR3 region is CASSFTGPFSYNEQFF. CDR3 coding DNA: TGTGCCAGCAGCTTTACAGGGCCCTTTTCCTACAATGAGCAGTTCTTC.

The chain carries TRBV7-8 and TRBJ2-2; no clear D. Germline CDR1 is SGHVS and CDR2 is FQNEAQ. The length of the CDR3 is 15 residues. Trimming removed 1 base from V and 7 bases from J, with 13 bases in between. The CDR3 coding sequence is TGTGCCAGCAGCTTAGGGTGGTTCTATGGCGGGGAGCTGTTTTTT. This sequence encodes CASSLGWFYGGELFF.